Following are 27 T cell receptor beta chains from one sample sequenced in a study of cytomegalovirus exposure and HLA in healthy donors (dated 2017 in TCRdb). Libraries were constructed by the immunoSEQ multiplex PCR assay. The multiplex PCR relied on a mix of 60 forward primers for TCR Vbeta segments and 13 reverse primers for TCR Jbeta segments. In TCRdb, the immuneACCESS table is reduced to in-frame sequences with V and J assigned. These tables do not hold every clone; where another copy was compared, an unresolved V gene accounts for under half, and the others remain unexplained. The sample contains more than 95,000 clones, over 65% of them found a single time. 1.5% to 2% of the sample is taken by the ten largest. The source material was PBMCs. The source of these receptors is a middle-aged woman in good health and CMV-seronegative.

This clone turned up a few times. The chain uses TRBV7-9 and TRBJ2-1; TRBD2 agrees at 8 bases. V lost 3 bases, J lost 2 bases, and 12 bases stayed unmatched. The germline gives CDR1 SEHNR, CDR2 FQNEAQ (reference sequence). The CDR3 is 18 residues long. CDR3 sequence reads: CASSFEASGRSAYNEQFF. The CDR3 DNA sequence: TGTGCCAGCAGCTTTGAAGCGAGCGGGAGAAGTGCCTACAATGAGCAGTTCTTC.

This clone showed up just a few times. One end of the junction fails to match germline, which may point to a read error. CDR3 residues: CASSPLDRIGTGLSPNF. The CDR3 region has the DNA TGTGCCAGCTCACCTCTCGACAGGATCGGAACAGGCCTGTCCCCTAACTTC. The chain employs TRBV18 and TRBJ2-7, with D perhaps matching TRBD1 (6 bases). The CDR3 sequence is 17 residues long. The V gene's germline CDR1 is KGHSH and CDR2 LQKENI.

This clone was found a few times. The chain combines TRBV27 with TRBJ2-7, with D uncertain. Germline CDR1 and CDR2: MNHEY and SMNVEV (reference sequence). Trimming took 6 bases from V and 5 from J, leaving 14 bases between them. CDR3 length equals 13 residues. CDR3 region: CASRPLRYDEQYF. The CDR3 region has the DNA TGTGCCAGCAGACCCTTGCGCTATGACGAGCAGTACTTC.

This clone was seen only a few times. DNA of the CDR3: TGTGCCAGCAGTTACAGGACAGTTAACACTGAAGCTTTCTTT. It specifies CASSYRTVNTEAFF. V and J are TRBV6-5 and TRBJ1-1, with D possibly matching TRBD1 (6 bases). CDR3 length: 14 amino acids. The germline gives CDR1 MNHEY, CDR2 SVGAGI. The V gene lost 2 bases and the J gene lost 2 bases, with 9 bases spanning the gap.

The rearrangement links TRBV7-2 to TRBJ2-3; D gene uncertain. CDR3 length: 13 residues. Germline CDR1 SGHTA, CDR2 FQGNSA. Trimming pared 5 bases from V and 2 bases from J, leaving 8 bases between. The CDR3 sequence is CASSPRDTDTQYF. The CDR3 region has the DNA TGTGCCAGCAGCCCGCGCGACACAGATACGCAGTATTTT.

The sample holds a few counts of this clone. The chain uses TRBV19 and TRBJ2-7; tentative D call: TRBD1 (6 bases). The V gene's germline CDR1 is LNHDA and CDR2 SQIVND (reference sequence). The CDR3 is made up of 15 amino acids. The V end lost 5 bases, the J end lost 4 bases, and 18 bases lay between the germline ends. The CDR3: CASSFSGTPDYEQYF. The CDR3 DNA is TGTGCCAGTAGTTTCTCTGGGACACCGGATTACGAGCAGTACTTC.

This chain joins TRBV4-2 and TRBJ2-3; 10 bases fit TRBD1. The germline V gene has CDR1 LGHNA and CDR2 YNFKEQ. CDR3 length: 14 amino acids. The J segment lost 4 bases and the V segment lost 4 bases, leaving 2 bases of the junction unmatched. The CDR3: CASSRGQGADTQYF. The DNA of the CDR3 is TGTGCCAGCAGCCGCGGACAGGGGGCAGATACGCAGTATTTT.

V gene TRBV7-8 combines with J gene TRBJ1-2; tentatively, D is TRBD1 (5 bases). This CDR3 comprises 15 residues. Trimming shortened V by 3 bases and J by 4 bases, and 15 bases separated the two germline ends. CDR1 is SGHVS, CDR2 FQNEAQ, per germline. The CDR3 DNA reads as TGTGCCAGCAGCTTTGGAAGGTCTCAGGGCTATGGCTACACCTTC. This sequence encodes CASSFGRSQGYGYTF.

In this sample, this clone turned up once. The V and J genes are TRBV5-4 and TRBJ2-7, with D unclear. There are 12 residues in the CDR3. V shed 2 bases and J shed 6 bases, with 9 bases lying between them. The germline V gene encodes CDR1 SGHNT and CDR2 YYREEE (reference sequence). As DNA, the CDR3 is TGTGCCAGCAGCTTCGAGGTCGGCGAGCAGTACTTC. Protein product: CASSFEVGEQYF.

The rearrangement joins TRBV9 to TRBJ2-3, with D tentatively TRBD1 (5 bases). Germline CDR1 SGDLS, CDR2 YYNGEE. V was pared by 3 bases and J by 2 bases, with 10 bases between. This CDR3 region has 14 residues. The DNA of the CDR3 is TGTGCCAGCAGCGGGGGCCGGACCACAGATACGCAGTATTTT. This codes for CASSGGRTTDTQYF.

The chain has TRBV7-3 and TRBJ2-1; 14 positions match TRBD2. This CDR3 is built from 16 residues. Losses at the gene ends were 5 bases for V and 6 bases for J; bases not matched to a gene: 6. Germline V gives CDR1 SGHTA, CDR2 FQGTGA. The CDR3 DNA follows: TGTGCCAGCAGCCCCGGACTAGCGGGGGGAGGCAATGAGCAGTTCTTC. Encoded protein: CASSPGLAGGGNEQFF.

For the CDR3, the DNA is TGCGCCAGCAGCCAAGGGCCCCTTCTAGCGGGAGCCCACATAAGGTCCTACGAGCAGTACTTC. It specifies CASSQGPLLAGAHIRSYEQYF. The V and J genes are TRBV4-3 and TRBJ2-7; 10 bases fit TRBD2. Germline trimming cut 1 base from V and 1 base from J; bases unmatched to any gene: 19. Germline V gene sequence: CDR1 LGHNA, CDR2 YSLEER. The length of the CDR3 is 21 residues.

The V and J genes are TRBV28 and TRBJ1-2; 8 bases align to TRBD1. CDR3 size: 13 residues. The germline CDR1 and CDR2 sequences are MDHEN and SYDVKM. The J segment lost 3 bases and the V segment lost 6 bases, leaving 3 bases of the junction unmatched. CDR3 DNA: TGTGCCAGCAGACAGGGGGTTTACTATGGCTACACCTTC. This encodes CASRQGVYYGYTF.

The chain couples TRBV11-2 to TRBJ2-7; D is undetermined. Deletions cut 2 bases from V and 3 bases from J, with 17 bases between. The CDR3 runs to 16 residues. The germline V gene encodes CDR1 SGHAT and CDR2 FQNNGV. For the CDR3, the DNA is TGTGCCAGCAGCTTATTAGCAGCCCCTGACTTCTACGAGCAGTACTTC. Translation gives CASSLLAAPDFYEQYF.

The rearrangement joins TRBV28 to TRBJ1-5; no reliable D call. This CDR3 region has 13 residues. Germline loops: CDR1 MDHEN, CDR2 SYDVKM. Trimming took off 8 bases at V and 0 bases at J, with 8 bases between the two ends. CDR3 amino acids: CASGSDSNQPQHF. As DNA, the CDR3 is TGTGCCAGCGGCTCAGATAGCAATCAGCCCCAGCATTTT.

The table lists this clone with a few counts. The V gene is TRBV28, the J gene TRBJ2-1, with 10 bases aligning to TRBD2. Germline V gene lookup returns CDR1 MDHEN and CDR2 SYDVKM. J gave up 0 bases and V 5 bases, and 7 bases lay outside the gene matches. The CDR3 has 17 residues. In DNA form, the CDR3 reads TGTGCCAGCAGTCTTGCTCGGACTAGCGGCTCCTACAATGAGCAGTTCTTC. Its protein product is CASSLARTSGSYNEQFF. Full variable domain (remainder filled in from reference TRBV28 and TRBJ2-1): DVKVTQSSRYLVKRTGEKVFLECVQDMDHENMFWYRQDPGLGLRLIYFSYDVKMKEKGDIPEGYSVSREKKERFSLILESASTNQTSMYLCASSLARTSGSYNEQFFGPGTRLTVL.

This chain links TRBV19 with TRBJ2-3; TRBD2 matches 9 bases. There are 13 residues in the CDR3. Germline CDR1 is LNHDA and CDR2 is SQIVND (reference sequence). V shed 3 bases and J 6 bases; nucleotides not matched to a gene: 1. CDR3 protein: CASSISGSDTQYF. The CDR3 DNA follows: TGTGCCAGTAGTATTAGCGGGAGTGATACGCAGTATTTT.

This sequence joins TRBV27 and TRBJ1-6; 9 bases are shared with TRBD1. The germline V gene encodes CDR1 MNHEY and CDR2 SMNVEV (reference sequence). This CDR3 contains 15 residues. J gave up 9 bases and V 4 bases, and 7 bases lay outside the gene matches. The DNA for the CDR3 is TGTGCCAGCAGTTCAAACAGGGGGCACGGTTCACCCCTCCACTTT. Its translation: CASSSNRGHGSPLHF.

This clone was seen once. The rearrangement joins TRBV28 to TRBJ2-1, with 7 positions matching TRBD2. The germline V gene has CDR1 MDHEN and CDR2 SYDVKM. The junction had 3 bases not matched to a gene; V was cut back by 0 bases and J by 7 bases. There are 14 residues in the CDR3. CDR3 amino acids: CASSLWGRGNEQFF. The CDR3 DNA is TGTGCCAGCAGTTTATGGGGGAGGGGTAATGAGCAGTTCTTC.

Only a few counts were recorded for this clone. The J gene is TRBJ2-7, the V gene TRBV2; 10 bases align to TRBD2. Germline lookup yields CDR1 SNHLY and CDR2 FYNNEI. The CDR3 consists of 16 residues. Trimming at V came to 8 bases and at J to 4 bases, leaving 14 bases not matched to a gene. CDR3 region: CASEAGELAGWYEQYF. The CDR3 DNA follows: TGTGCCAGCGAGGCTGGAGAACTAGCGGGATGGTACGAGCAGTACTTC.

This clone was recorded once. The rearrangement links TRBV9 to TRBJ1-1, with D hard to call. The CDR3 is 11 residues long. Trimming removed 7 bases at V and 11 bases at J, with 15 bases between. Germline loops: CDR1 SGDLS, CDR2 YYNGEE. CDR3 loop: CASGTGISAFF. In DNA, the CDR3 is TGTGCCAGCGGCACCGGGATATCCGCTTTCTTT.

This clone was seen a few times. The J gene is TRBJ1-2, the V gene TRBV28, with 9 bases aligning to TRBD1. V shed 8 bases and J 6 bases; nucleotides not matched to a gene: 10. Germline assignment: CDR1 MDHEN and CDR2 SYDVKM. CDR3 length: 14 residues. The CDR3 DNA is TGTGCCAGCGGGTCGGGACAGGGAGGAAATGGCTACACCTTC. It specifies CASGSGQGGNGYTF.

The V call is TRBV6-5, the J call TRBJ1-5, with 7 bases fitting TRBD1. The germline V gene encodes CDR1 MNHEY and CDR2 SVGAGI. V lost 4 bases, J lost 2 bases, and 8 bases stayed unmatched. The CDR3 spans 16 residues. This chain's CDR3 is CASSSNRGIGNQPQHF. The CDR3 DNA reads TGTGCCAGCAGTTCCAACAGGGGAATAGGCAATCAGCCCCAGCATTTT.

CDR3 amino acids: CASSSGRAYNEQFF. CDR3 in DNA: TGTGCCAGCAGCAGCGGGAGGGCCTACAATGAGCAGTTCTTC. V gene TRBV7-2 combines with J gene TRBJ2-1; 10 positions match TRBD2. Germline V gene lookup returns CDR1 SGHTA and CDR2 FQGNSA. With V trimmed by 5 bases and J by 2 bases, 0 bases remained unmatched. The CDR3 spans 14 residues.

The chain joins TRBV5-1 to TRBJ2-1; tentatively, D is TRBD2 (6 bases). Germline lookup yields CDR1 SGHRS and CDR2 YFSETQ. The CDR3 is 15 residues long. V was cut by 2 bases and J by 3 bases, with 12 bases left in between. CDR3 loop: CASSLQEGGYNEQFF. DNA of the CDR3: TGCGCCAGCAGCTTACAGGAGGGAGGCTACAATGAGCAGTTCTTC.

The chain carries TRBV2 and TRBJ1-5, with 7 nucleotides matching TRBD1. With 4 bases clipped from V and 13 bases from J, the junction kept 13 bases outside the gene matches. The CDR3 runs 14 residues. CDR1 is SNHLY and CDR2 is FYNNEI in the germline V gene. The CDR3 nucleotides are TGTGCCAGCAGTGTAGGGGTACAGGGGACCCTACAGCATTTT. Its protein is CASSVGVQGTLQHF.

The rearrangement joins TRBV7-9 to TRBJ1-1; 9 bases align to TRBD1. Germline values: CDR1 SEHNR, CDR2 FQNEAQ (reference sequence). Losses at the gene ends were 6 bases for V and 6 bases for J; bases not matched to a gene: 8. The CDR3 extends over 14 amino acids. The CDR3 nucleotides are TGTGCCAGCAGACAGGGGGCGGTTTTTGCTGAAGCTTTCTTT. Translated: CASRQGAVFAEAFF.